The 10 T cell receptor beta chains in this list originate from one sample, sequenced in a study of metastatic and nonmetastatic thyroid tumors. TCRdb ran MiXCR on the PCR reads. The sample carries around 61,000 clones, 25% to 35% recorded once. Prior to thyroid surgery, none of the patients had received any treatment. Sequencing was performed on blood. These receptors were taken from a female donor with papillary thyroid cancer or a benign thyroid nodule (not recorded which). Some clones in this sample may be carry-over from other donors' samples.

This clone has at least ten counts. This chain uses TRBV20-1 with TRBJ2-1; TRBD2 agrees at 11 bases. There are 14 residues in the CDR3. The germline CDR1 and CDR2 sequences are DFQATT and SNEGSKA (reference sequence). Unmatched junction bases numbered 10, after V lost 6 bases and J lost 9 bases. CDR3 nucleotide sequence: TGCAGTGCGTTAACTAGCGGGAGTGTCAGTGAGCAGTTCTTC. Translated, it gives CSALTSGSVSEQFF.

The J gene is TRBJ2-3, the V gene TRBV20-1; no clear D. Germline values: CDR1 DFQATT, CDR2 SNEGSKA (reference sequence). The CDR3 has 13 residues. V was pared by 0 bases and J by 4 bases, with 8 bases between. CDR3 sequence reads: CSARDAKADTQYF. In nucleotides, the CDR3 is TGCAGTGCTAGAGATGCTAAGGCAGATACGCAGTATTTT.

Many counts were recorded for this clone. CDR3 sequence: CASSRNSPVSAGHPYEQYF. CDR3 DNA sequence: TGCGCCAGCAGCCGAAATTCCCCCGTGTCAGCGGGCCATCCCTACGAGCAGTACTTC. The chain recombines TRBV4-1 with TRBJ2-7, with a weak D call TRBD2 (6 bases). The CDR3 length is 19 residues. Trimming removed 4 bases from V and 2 bases from J, with 27 bases in between. From germline, CDR1 is MGHRA and CDR2 YSYEKL.

The V and J genes are TRBV28 and TRBJ1-3; D remains unclear. Trimming took off 7 bases at V and 0 bases at J, with 10 bases between the two ends. The CDR3 covers 14 residues. CDR1 is MDHEN, CDR2 SYDVKM, per germline. CDR3 protein: CASTPVGSGNTIYF. CDR3 nucleotides: TGTGCCAGCACTCCAGTCGGCTCTGGAAACACCATATATTTT.

This sequence joins TRBV5-1 and TRBJ1-1; no firm D call. CDR3 length: 14 residues. Trimming left V 0 bases short and J 1 base short, with 7 bases between. Germline lookup yields CDR1 SGHRS and CDR2 YFSETQ. This CDR3 reads CASSLVLENTEAFF. CDR3 DNA: TGCGCCAGCAGCTTGGTGCTGGAGAACACTGAAGCTTTCTTT.

This clone was observed a handful of times. The chain recombines TRBV19 with TRBJ2-1; the match to TRBD2 covers 14 bases. This CDR3 has 19 residues. Trimming took 5 bases from V and 0 from J; bases not matched to a gene: 9. Germline assignment: CDR1 LNHDA and CDR2 SQIVND (reference sequence). The CDR3 region has the DNA TGTGCCAGTAGTCCCTGGACTAGCGGGAGGCTCCGCTCCTACAATGAGCAGTTCTTC. Encoded protein: CASSPWTSGRLRSYNEQFF.

This chain links TRBV3-1 with TRBJ1-1; 11 bases match TRBD1. The ends lost 2 bases at V and 4 bases at J; junction bases unmatched: 3. Looked up from germline, CDR1 is LGHDT and CDR2 is YNNKEL (reference sequence). The CDR3 length is 15 residues. CDR3 sequence (DNA): TGTGCCAGCAGCCAACGGGACAGGGGGGGCACTGAAGCTTTCTTT. Translated: CASSQRDRGGTEAFF.

In its sample, this clone was seen a few times. The V call is TRBV28, the J call TRBJ2-7; 8 nucleotides match TRBD1. The germline CDR1 and CDR2 sequences are MDHEN and SYDVKM. The CDR3 loop spans 14 amino acids. With 2 bases clipped from V and 3 bases from J, the junction kept 3 bases outside the gene matches. CDR3 sequence: CASSLGTGVYEQYF. DNA for the CDR3: TGTGCCAGCAGTTTAGGGACAGGAGTCTACGAGCAGTACTTC.

This chain connects TRBV10-3 to TRBJ2-7, with 9 bases fitting TRBD1. The germline V gene encodes CDR1 ENHRY and CDR2 SYGVKD. V gave up 0 bases and J gave up 3 bases; unmatched junction bases: 3. The CDR3 consists of 15 residues. The CDR3 DNA reads as TGTGCCATCAGTGAGTCGGGGGACAGGGACTACGAGCAGTACTTC. It yields the protein CAISESGDRDYEQYF.

J is TRBJ2-7 and V is TRBV20-1; maybe TRBD1 (5 bases). V was pared by 0 bases and J by 4 bases, with 13 bases between. Germline-derived CDR1 and CDR2 are DFQATT and SNEGSKA (reference sequence). The CDR3 consists of 14 residues. CDR3 DNA: TGCAGTGCTAGAGACAGGGTCTCTTCATACGAGCAGTACTTC. Residues: CSARDRVSSYEQYF.